These T cell receptor beta chains were read from a single sample in a study of shared clonotypes between healthy human individuals. Sequencing was performed with immunoSEQ multiplex PCR; in TCRdb, only in-frame clones are kept and a portion is missing. This sample has about 680,000 clones, with about 91% found just once. Sequenced sample: naive CD8+ T cells sorted from blood. Source of these receptors: a man aged 30-40 years in good health. Each CDR3 is given with its conserved first and last residue. Each record gives: J gene, clone size, D gene, V gene, CDR3 DNA, CDR3 protein. D genes are given only for firm matches. The size entry is marked missing in some rows and otherwise reads once, few, many or a size class.

>TRBJ2-1|NA|NA|TRBV13
TGTGCCAGCACGGCGAGCTCCTACAATGAGCAGTTCTTC
CASTASSYNEQFF
>TRBJ2-7|once|NA|TRBV5-8
TGTGCCAGCAGCCCTAACAAGGCGTCGAACTCCTACGAGCAGTACTTC
CASSPNKASNSYEQYF
>TRBJ2-1|NA|TRBD2|TRBV9
TGTGCCAGCAGCGTAGGACGCGGGACTAGCGGGGTGGCGCAGTTCTTC
CASSVGRGTSGVAQFF
>TRBJ1-1|NA|NA|TRBV2
TGTGCCAGCAGCGAAGGCCCGAACAGTGAAGCTTTCTTT
CASSEGPNSEAFF
>TRBJ1-2|NA|NA|TRBV28
TGTGCCAGCAGTTTTGCGGGGGCCGGGGACTATGGCTACACCTTC
CASSFAGAGDYGYTF
>TRBJ2-7|NA|TRBD2|TRBV18
TGTGCCAGCTCACCAATCGGGGGGGAGCAGTACTTC
CASSPIGGEQYF
>TRBJ1-1|NA|NA|TRBV25-1
TGTGCCAGCAGTGAGGACCCTTGGGGGACTGAAGCTTTCTTT
CASSEDPWGTEAFF
>TRBJ2-7|once|TRBD1|TRBV5-1
TGCGCCAGCAGCCTCGGGACAGGGGTCTACGAGCAGTACTTC
CASSLGTGVYEQYF
>TRBJ2-7|NA|TRBD1|TRBV5-4
TGTGCCAGCAGCTTTGGACAGGGCAGCGAGCAGTACTTC
CASSFGQGSEQYF
>TRBJ2-1|NA|TRBD2|TRBV4-3
TGCGCCAGCAGCCACCAGATGGCGGGAGGGCCAAATGAGCAGTTCTTC
CASSHQMAGGPNEQFF
>TRBJ1-2|NA|NA|TRBV29-1
TGCAGCGTTGAGGGGTTCGACTATGGCTACACCTTC
CSVEGFDYGYTF
>TRBJ1-1|NA|NA|TRBV28
TGTGCCAGCAGTTTGAGCCAGGGCGCTGAAGCTTTCTTT
CASSLSQGAEAFF
>TRBJ2-2|NA|NA|TRBV4-1
TGCGCCAGCAGCCTGGAGGCTCTGACCGGGGAGCTGTTTTTT
CASSLEALTGELFF
>TRBJ1-3|NA|TRBD1|TRBV28
TGTGCCAGCACCCGGACAGGGATGGGGTCTGGAAACACCATATATTTT
CASTRTGMGSGNTIYF
>TRBJ2-1|NA|TRBD2|TRBV11-2
TGTGCCAGCAGCTTACCACTTTTTGAGACTAGCGGGACTGACAATGAGCAGTTCTTC
CASSLPLFETSGTDNEQFF
>TRBJ2-3|NA|TRBD2|TRBV9
TGTGCCAGCAGCGCCCTAGCGGAGAGCACAGATACGCAGTATTTT
CASSALAESTDTQYF
>TRBJ2-2|NA|TRBD2|TRBV7-9
TGTGCCAGCAGCCCCGGGACTAGCCTCGAGGACACCGGGGAGCTGTTTTTT
CASSPGTSLEDTGELFF
>TRBJ2-7|NA|NA|TRBV7-2
TGTGCCAGCAGGCCGGGACCATCTATCTACGAGCAGTACTTC
CASRPGPSIYEQYF
>TRBJ2-7|NA|TRBD2|TRBV5-1
TGCGCCAGCAGCTCGGGACTAGCGGGAGACGACGAGCAGTACTTC
CASSSGLAGDDEQYF
>TRBJ2-5|NA|TRBD2|TRBV14
TGTGCCAGCAGCCAAGATCAAGGGGGACTAGCGGAGGATCAGTACTTC
CASSQDQGGLAEDQYF
>TRBJ2-2|NA|NA|TRBV7-9
TGTGCCAGCAGCTTATTTGGCGGGGAGCTGTTTTTT
CASSLFGGELFF
>TRBJ2-7|NA|NA|TRBV7-7
TGTGCCAGCAGCTTAGGTTCGGGAAAATACGAGCAGTACTTC
CASSLGSGKYEQYF
>TRBJ2-5|NA|NA|TRBV13
TGTGCCAGCAGACCCCGCGCCCGGGTGCTAGACGAGACCCAGTACTTC
CASRPRARVLDETQYF
>TRBJ2-7|NA|NA|TRBV6-4
TGTGCCAGCAGTCAAACACCGGAGACAGCTATATACGAGCAGTACTTC
CASSQTPETAIYEQYF
>TRBJ2-7|NA|TRBD1|TRBV29-1
TGCAGCGTTGCTGGGCCTCCGGGACAGTCCCCCTACGAGCAGTACTTC
CSVAGPPGQSPYEQYF
>TRBJ2-3|NA|NA|TRBV4-3
TGCGCCAGCAGCCAAGTAATGCGGGACACAGATACGCAGTATTTT
CASSQVMRDTDTQYF
>TRBJ2-1|NA|TRBD1|TRBV2
TGTGCCAGCAGTGAAAGTGCGGGACAGGGAGGGGATGAGCAGTTCTTC
CASSESAGQGGDEQFF
>TRBJ1-5|NA|TRBD1|TRBV4-1
TGCGCCAGCAGCCGACAGGGGGCCGAGGAGCCCCAGCATTTT
CASSRQGAEEPQHF
>TRBJ2-5|once|NA|TRBV10-3
TGTGCCATCAGTGAGCCTGAGGGGGAGCGGCGGGAGACCCAGTACTTC
CAISEPEGERRETQYF
>TRBJ2-5|NA|NA|TRBV7-3
TGTGCCAGCAGCCCACAGGGAGAAGAGACCCAGTACTTC
CASSPQGEETQYF
>TRBJ1-5|NA|NA|TRBV19
TGTGCCAGTAGTATTGGGGGGCTTTTTCAGCCCCAGCATTTT
CASSIGGLFQPQHF
>TRBJ1-1|NA|NA|TRBV28
TGTGCCAGCAGTTTAAACGGCATCCCTGAAGCTTTCTTT
CASSLNGIPEAFF
>TRBJ2-7|NA|NA|TRBV5-5
TGTGCCAGCAGCTTGGCCAGCGCCGGTGAGCAGTACTTC
CASSLASAGEQYF
>TRBJ2-5|NA|TRBD2|TRBV4-2
TGTGCCAGCAGCCAAGATGGTACTAGCGGGAACCAAGAGACCCAGTACTTC
CASSQDGTSGNQETQYF
>TRBJ2-7|NA|TRBD1|TRBV7-2
TGTGCCAGCAGCGCCCGACAGGGGACATACGAGCAGTACTTC
CASSARQGTYEQYF
>TRBJ2-3|NA|TRBD1|TRBV12-5
TGTGCTAGTGGTTCGTGGGGACAGGGGGTCACAGATACGCAGTATTTT
CASGSWGQGVTDTQYF
>TRBJ1-1|NA|NA|TRBV4-1
TGCGCCAGCGACCAAGAGGGAAACACTGAAGCTTTCTTT
CASDQEGNTEAFF
>TRBJ2-2|NA|NA|TRBV4-3
TGCGCCAGCAGCCCCGAAGAAGGGATGGTGATCGGCGGGGAGCTGTTTTTT
CASSPEEGMVIGGELFF
>TRBJ1-5|once|NA|TRBV4-1
TGCGCCAGCAGCCAAGAATCTCAGAGCAATCAGCCCCAGCATTTT
CASSQESQSNQPQHF
>TRBJ1-3|NA|TRBD1|TRBV5-1
TGCGCCAGCAGCTCCATCCCCGGGACAGGGACTCCTGGAAACACCATATATTTT
CASSSIPGTGTPGNTIYF